The 9 T cell receptor beta chains below were found in one sample sequenced in a study of PD-L1 blockade in urothelial cancer. The repertoire was sequenced with immunoSEQ multiplex PCR; TCRdb's copy has only in-frame clones and lacks some. The data show tens of thousands of clones, about 82% seen once. The time point is: peripheral blood 6 weeks after treatment start. The source was PBMCs, collected around atezolizumab (anti-PD-L1) treatment. The receptors were gathered from a man aged 65-85 years with urothelial cancer.

A single count supports this clone. V and J are TRBV18 and TRBJ2-5; D gene uncertain. V lost 3 bases to trimming and J lost 5 bases, with 13 bases between them. This CDR3 comprises 14 residues. The V gene's germline CDR1 is KGHSH and CDR2 LQKENI. This CDR3 reads CASSPSVARETQYF. The CDR3 bases are TGTGCCAGCTCACCTTCAGTGGCGAGGGAGACCCAGTACTTC.

V gene TRBV7-6 combines with J gene TRBJ2-2; TRBD2 aligns across 11 bases. The CDR3 length is 21 residues. Trimming cost V 5 bases and J 4 bases; bases outside gene matches: 21. The germline V gene encodes CDR1 SGHVS and CDR2 FNYEAQ. CDR3 sequence (DNA): TGTGCCAGCAGCGTGGGGTTGCGGGTGTCGACACTAGCGGGAGTCACCGGGGAGCTGTTTTTT. Amino acids: CASSVGLRVSTLAGVTGELFF.

The chain recombines TRBV2 with TRBJ2-5; 7 positions agree with TRBD2. V was pared by 2 bases and J by 3 bases, with 12 bases of the junction left unmatched. The CDR3 extends over 17 amino acids. The V gene's germline CDR1 is SNHLY and CDR2 FYNNEI. For the CDR3, the DNA is TGTGCCAGCAGTGAATTTCTGGGAGGGAAAAAGGAAGAGACCCAGTACTTC. Protein product: CASSEFLGGKKEETQYF.

This chain connects TRBV25-1 to TRBJ2-5; the match to TRBD1 covers 9 bases. V trimming: 4 bases; J trimming: 3 bases; junction bases outside the gene matches: 6. This CDR3 has 15 residues. Germline CDR1 MGHDK, CDR2 SYGVNS. The CDR3 here is CASSGGTGRKETQYF. In DNA, the CDR3 is TGTGCCAGCAGTGGAGGGACAGGGAGGAAAGAGACCCAGTACTTC.

This clone appeared a single time. The chain links TRBV9 to TRBJ2-1, with 12 bases that match TRBD2. With 4 bases clipped from V and 8 bases from J, the junction kept 13 bases outside the gene matches. There are 17 residues in the CDR3. The germline V gene has CDR1 SGDLS and CDR2 YYNGEE. CDR3 DNA sequence: TGTGCCAGCAGCACGGGACTAGCGGGCCCCCAAATCGATGAGCAGTTCTTC. It specifies CASSTGLAGPQIDEQFF.

The chain is built from TRBV7-9 and TRBJ2-3; TRBD2 is a possible D gene (5 bases). Trimming pared 1 base from V and 4 bases from J, leaving 15 bases between. Germline assignment: CDR1 SEHNR and CDR2 FQNEAQ (reference sequence). The CDR3 contains 16 residues. DNA for the CDR3: TGTGCCAGCAGCTTAGATTCACTAGATGTGGCAGATACGCAGTATTTT. The encoded protein is CASSLDSLDVADTQYF.

This clone was found a few times. This rearrangement joins TRBV5-4 to TRBJ2-7, with TRBD2 matching over 8 bases. V shed 4 bases and J 4 bases; nucleotides not matched to a gene: 10. The CDR3 spans 15 residues. Germline-derived CDR1 and CDR2 are SGHNT and YYREEE (reference sequence). CDR3 nucleotides: TGTGCCAGCAGCGGGGGAGCGGGAGCTTTTTACGAGCAGTACTTC. This gives the protein CASSGGAGAFYEQYF.

This chain links TRBV5-1 with TRBJ2-7; 10 positions agree with TRBD1. The CDR3 runs to 15 residues. CDR1 and CDR2 (germline): SGHRS, YFSETQ. V shed 7 bases, J shed 5 bases, and the junction held 12 bases outside the gene matches. CDR3 in amino acids: CASANLGTGADEQYF. The CDR3 nucleotides are TGCGCCAGCGCCAACCTCGGGACAGGGGCCGACGAGCAGTACTTC. Combining the CDR3 with reference TRBV5-1 and TRBJ2-7 gives the whole variable domain KAGVTQTPRYLIKTRGQQVTLSCSPISGHRSVSWYQQTPGQGLQFLFEYFSETQRNKGNFPGRFSGRQFSNSRSEMNVSTLELGDSALYLCASANLGTGADEQYFGPGTRLTVT.

V is TRBV19 and J is TRBJ1-4; D is uncertain. The CDR3 consists of 13 residues. Germline CDR1 and CDR2: LNHDA and SQIVND (reference sequence). The V end was cut by 7 bases, the J end by 7 bases, with 13 bases between. The CDR3 is CASTWAGGEKLFF. CDR3 bases: TGTGCCAGTACCTGGGCGGGTGGTGAAAAACTGTTTTTT.